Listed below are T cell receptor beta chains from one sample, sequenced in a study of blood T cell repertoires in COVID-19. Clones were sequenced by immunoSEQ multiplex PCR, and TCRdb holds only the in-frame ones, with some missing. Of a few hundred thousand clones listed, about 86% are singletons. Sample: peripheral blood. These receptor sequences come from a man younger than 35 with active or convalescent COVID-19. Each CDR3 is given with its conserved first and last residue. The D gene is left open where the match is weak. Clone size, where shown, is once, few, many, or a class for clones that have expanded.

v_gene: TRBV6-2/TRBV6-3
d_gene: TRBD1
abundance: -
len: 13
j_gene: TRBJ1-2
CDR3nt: TGTGCCAGCAGTCCCCGGACAGGGTACGGCTACACCTTC
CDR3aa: CASSPRTGYGYTF

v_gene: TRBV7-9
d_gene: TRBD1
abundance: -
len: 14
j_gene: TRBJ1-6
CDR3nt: TGTGCCAGCAGCTCCTTCAGGGGGGATTCACCCCTCCACTTT
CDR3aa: CASSSFRGDSPLHF

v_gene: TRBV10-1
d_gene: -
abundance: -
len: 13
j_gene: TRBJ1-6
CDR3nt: TGCGCCAGCAGAGGACAACCAAATTCACCCCTCCACTTT
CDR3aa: CASRGQPNSPLHF

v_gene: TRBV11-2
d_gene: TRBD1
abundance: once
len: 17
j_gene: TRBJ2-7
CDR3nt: TGTGCCAGCAGCTTTAGAACGAGGGGGCGGGTATCCTACGAGCAGTACTTC
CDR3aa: CASSFRTRGRVSYEQYF

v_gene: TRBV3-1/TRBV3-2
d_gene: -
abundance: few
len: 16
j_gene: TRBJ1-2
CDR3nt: TGTGCCAGCAGCCAAAGTTTAACGGGGGGGCTGAATGGCTACACCTTC
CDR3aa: CASSQSLTGGLNGYTF

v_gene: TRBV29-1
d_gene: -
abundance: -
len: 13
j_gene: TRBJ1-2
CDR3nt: TGCAGCGTTTTGTGGGACTACCTCTATGGCTACACCTTC
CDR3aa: CSVLWDYLYGYTF

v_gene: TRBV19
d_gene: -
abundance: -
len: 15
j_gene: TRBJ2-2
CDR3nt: TGTGCCAGTAGTCGCGGACAGAGAGACACCGGGGAGCTGTTTTTT
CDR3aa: CASSRGQRDTGELFF

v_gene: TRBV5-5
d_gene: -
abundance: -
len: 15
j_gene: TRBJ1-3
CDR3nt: TGTGCCAGCAGCTTGGACAGGGCCGTTGGAAACACCATATATTTT
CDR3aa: CASSLDRAVGNTIYF

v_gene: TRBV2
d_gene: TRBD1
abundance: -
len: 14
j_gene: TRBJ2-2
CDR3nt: TGTGCCAGCATAGGGACAGCGAACACCGGGGAGCTGTTTTTT
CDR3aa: CASIGTANTGELFF

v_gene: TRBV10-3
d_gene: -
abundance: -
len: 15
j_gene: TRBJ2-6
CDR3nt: TGTGCCATCAGTGCGGGTGCCTCTGGGGCCAACGTCCTGACTTTC
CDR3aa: CAISAGASGANVLTF

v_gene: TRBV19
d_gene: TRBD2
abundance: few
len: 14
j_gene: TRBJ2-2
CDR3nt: TGTGCCAGTAGTATGGGACTAAGGAACCGGGAGCTGTTTTTT
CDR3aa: CASSMGLRNRELFF

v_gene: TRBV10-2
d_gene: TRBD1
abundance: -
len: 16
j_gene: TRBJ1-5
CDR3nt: TGCGCCAGCAGTGCTCAGGGGGCGCGTAGCAATCAGCCCCAGCATTTT
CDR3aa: CASSAQGARSNQPQHF

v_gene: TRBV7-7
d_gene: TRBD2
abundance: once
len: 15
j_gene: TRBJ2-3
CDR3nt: TGTGCTAGCAGCTTAGGTAGCGGGAGATCGGATACGCAGTATTTT
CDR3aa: CASSLGSGRSDTQYF

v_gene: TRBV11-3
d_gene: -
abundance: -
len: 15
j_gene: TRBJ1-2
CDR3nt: TGTGCCAGCAGTCAAACCATCGGTTCTTCCTATGGCTACACCTTC
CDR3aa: CASSQTIGSSYGYTF

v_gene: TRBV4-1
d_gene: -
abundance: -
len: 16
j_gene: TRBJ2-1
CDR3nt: TGCGCCAGCAGCCAAGATTTGGTCGCGGGGAACAATGAGCAGTTCTTC
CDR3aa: CASSQDLVAGNNEQFF

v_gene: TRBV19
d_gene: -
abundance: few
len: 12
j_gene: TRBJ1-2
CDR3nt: TGTGCCAGTAAGACAGCCAACTATGGCTACACCTTC
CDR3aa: CASKTANYGYTF

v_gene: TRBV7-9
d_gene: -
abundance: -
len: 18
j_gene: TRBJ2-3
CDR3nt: TGTGCCAGCAGCTCCCCCCCCCTGACTACGTCTAGCACAGATACGCAGTATTTT
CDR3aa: CASSSPPLTTSSTDTQYF

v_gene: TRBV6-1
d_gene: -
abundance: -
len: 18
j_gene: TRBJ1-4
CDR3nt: TGTGCCAGCAGTGCCCTTTCCCGATTGACCGGACAGTATGAAAAACTGTTTTTT
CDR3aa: CASSALSRLTGQYEKLFF

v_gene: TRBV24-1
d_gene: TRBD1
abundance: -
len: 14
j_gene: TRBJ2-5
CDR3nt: TGTGCCACCAGTGACAGGACAGGGTTTGAGACCCAGTACTTC
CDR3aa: CATSDRTGFETQYF

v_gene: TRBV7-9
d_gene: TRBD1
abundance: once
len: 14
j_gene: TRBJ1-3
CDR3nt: TGTGCCAGCAGCGCGTGGGACAGAGGAAACACCATATATTTT
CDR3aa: CASSAWDRGNTIYF

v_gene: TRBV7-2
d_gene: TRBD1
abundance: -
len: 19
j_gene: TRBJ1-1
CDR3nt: TGTGCCAGCAGCTTAGATTGGGACCCCGGGACAGGGGTGAACACTGAAGCTTTCTTT
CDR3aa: CASSLDWDPGTGVNTEAFF

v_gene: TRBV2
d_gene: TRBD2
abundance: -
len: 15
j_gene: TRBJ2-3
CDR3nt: TGTGCCAGCACCCTAGCGGGGGCGGGAACAGATACGCAGTATTTT
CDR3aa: CASTLAGAGTDTQYF

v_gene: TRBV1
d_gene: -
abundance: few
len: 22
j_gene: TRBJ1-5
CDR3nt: TGCACCAGCAGCCAAGATGGGGCATTTAAGTACAGCTCAGTTAATAGCAATCAGCCCCAGCATTTT
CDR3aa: CTSSQDGAFKYSSVNSNQPQHF

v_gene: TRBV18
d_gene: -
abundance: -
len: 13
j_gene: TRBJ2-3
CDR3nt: TGTGCCAGCTCAGAGTCTAGCACAGATACGCAGTATTTT
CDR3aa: CASSESSTDTQYF

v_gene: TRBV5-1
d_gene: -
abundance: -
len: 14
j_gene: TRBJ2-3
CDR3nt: TGCGCCAGCAGACGCTATCAGGACAGTCCTTTTCCGTATTTT
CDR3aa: CASRRYQDSPFPYF

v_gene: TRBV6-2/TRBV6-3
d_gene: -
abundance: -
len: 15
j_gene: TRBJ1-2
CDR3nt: TGTGCCAGCAGTTACTTCCTAGGACAGTCCTATGGCTACACCTTC
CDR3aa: CASSYFLGQSYGYTF

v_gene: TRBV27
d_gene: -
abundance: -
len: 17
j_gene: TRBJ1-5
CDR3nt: TGTGCCAGCAGTTTAACTTCAGGGGCTGGCGGCAATCAGCCCCAGCATTTT
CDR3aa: CASSLTSGAGGNQPQHF

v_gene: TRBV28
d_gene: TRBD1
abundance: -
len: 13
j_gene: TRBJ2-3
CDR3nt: TGTGCCAGCACGGGACAGTCAAGGGATACGCAGTATTTT
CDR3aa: CASTGQSRDTQYF

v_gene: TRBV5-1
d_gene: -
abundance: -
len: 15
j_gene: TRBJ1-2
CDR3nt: TGCGCCAGCAGCTTGCGGCCAGGAGGTGACTATGGCTACACCTTC
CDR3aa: CASSLRPGGDYGYTF

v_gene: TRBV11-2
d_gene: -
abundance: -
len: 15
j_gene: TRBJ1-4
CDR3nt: TGTGCCAGCAGCTCCCGGAGCTCAGCTAATGAAAAACTGTTTTTT
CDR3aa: CASSSRSSANEKLFF

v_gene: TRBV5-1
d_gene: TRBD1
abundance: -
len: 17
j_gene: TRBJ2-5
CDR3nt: TGCGCCAGCGCCGGGACAGGGGGCCTGATGGGACAAGAGACCCAGTACTTC
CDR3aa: CASAGTGGLMGQETQYF

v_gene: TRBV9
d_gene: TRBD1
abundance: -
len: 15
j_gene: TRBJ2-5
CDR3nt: TGTGCCAGCAGCTTAGGACAGGGGGCGCGGGAGACCCAGTACTTC
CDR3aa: CASSLGQGARETQYF

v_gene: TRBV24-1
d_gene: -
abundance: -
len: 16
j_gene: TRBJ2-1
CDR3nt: TGTGCCACCAGTGATCCTGCCATTTTCGGGGGCAATGAGCAGTTCTTC
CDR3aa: CATSDPAIFGGNEQFF

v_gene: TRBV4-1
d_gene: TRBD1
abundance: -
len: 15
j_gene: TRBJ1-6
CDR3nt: TGCGCCAGCAGCCTCCAGGACAGGGGGCTGGGTCCCCTCCACTTT
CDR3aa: CASSLQDRGLGPLHF

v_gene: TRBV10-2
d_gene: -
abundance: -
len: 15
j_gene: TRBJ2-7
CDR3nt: TGCGCCAGCAGTGAGTTAGCGGTTAGCTCCTACGAGCAGTACTTC
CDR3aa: CASSELAVSSYEQYF

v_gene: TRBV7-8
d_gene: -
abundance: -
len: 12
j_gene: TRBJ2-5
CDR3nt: TGTGCCAACCAAATGACAGCCTCGACCCAGTACTTC
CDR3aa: CANQMTASTQYF

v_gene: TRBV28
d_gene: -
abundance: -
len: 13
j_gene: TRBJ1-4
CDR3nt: TGTGCCAGCACCCCGGCAACTAATGAAAAACTGTTTTTT
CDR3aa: CASTPATNEKLFF

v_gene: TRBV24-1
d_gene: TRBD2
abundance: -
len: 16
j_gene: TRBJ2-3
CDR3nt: TGTGCCACCAGCGAGATAGGACTAGCGGGGCGGCGGTCGCAGTATTTT
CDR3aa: CATSEIGLAGRRSQYF

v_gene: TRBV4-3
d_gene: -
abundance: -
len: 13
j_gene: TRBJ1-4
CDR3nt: TGCGCCAGCAGCCAGGGAGAGGGTGAAAAACTGTTTTTT
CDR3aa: CASSQGEGEKLFF

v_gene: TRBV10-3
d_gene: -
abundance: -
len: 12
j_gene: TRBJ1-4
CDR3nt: TGTGCCAGCCTCGGCAGGGATGAAAAACTGTTTTTT
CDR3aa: CASLGRDEKLFF

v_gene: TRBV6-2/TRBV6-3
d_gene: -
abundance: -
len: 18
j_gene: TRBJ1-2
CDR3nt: TGTGCCAGCAGTTACCCTTCCTTATTGGGTCAGGAAGTCTATGGCTACACCTTC
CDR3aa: CASSYPSLLGQEVYGYTF

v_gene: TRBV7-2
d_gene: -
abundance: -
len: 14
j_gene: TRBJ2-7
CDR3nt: TGTGCCAGCAGCTCTGGGACATTCTCCTACGAGCAGTACTTC
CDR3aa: CASSSGTFSYEQYF

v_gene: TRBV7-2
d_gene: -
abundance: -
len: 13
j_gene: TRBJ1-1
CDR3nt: TGTGCCAGCAGCTTAGCACGACAGACTGAAGCTTTCTTT
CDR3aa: CASSLARQTEAFF

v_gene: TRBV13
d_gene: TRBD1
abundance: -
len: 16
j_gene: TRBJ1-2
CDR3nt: TGTGCCAGCAGCTTGGGCGGAAACAGGGGGGACAAGGATGTCACCTTC
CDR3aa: CASSLGGNRGDKDVTF

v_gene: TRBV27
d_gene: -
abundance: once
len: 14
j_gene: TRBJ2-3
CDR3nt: TGTGCCAGCAGGCCGCGGGGGCCCAGTGATACGCAGTATTTT
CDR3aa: CASRPRGPSDTQYF

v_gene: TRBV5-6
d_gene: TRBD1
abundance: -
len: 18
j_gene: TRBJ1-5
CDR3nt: TGTGCCAGCAGCTTCGGACAGGGGGCGGTGGGTGGCAATCAGCCCCAGCATTTT
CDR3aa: CASSFGQGAVGGNQPQHF

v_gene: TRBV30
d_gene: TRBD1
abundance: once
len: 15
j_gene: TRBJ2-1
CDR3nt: TGTGCCTGGAGTGTACAGGGGCTCTCCCGGAATGAGCAGTTCTTC
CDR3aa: CAWSVQGLSRNEQFF

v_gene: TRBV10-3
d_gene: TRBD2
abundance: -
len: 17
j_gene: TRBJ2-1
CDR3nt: TGTGCCATCAGTGAGTCGATAACTAGCGGAAACTACAATGAGCAGTTCTTC
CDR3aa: CAISESITSGNYNEQFF

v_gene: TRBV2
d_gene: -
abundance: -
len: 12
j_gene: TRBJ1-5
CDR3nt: TGTGCCAGCAGCTTAGGAGATCAGCCCCAGCATTTT
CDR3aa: CASSLGDQPQHF

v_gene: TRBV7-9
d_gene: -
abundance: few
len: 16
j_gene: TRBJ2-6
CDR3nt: TGTGCCAGCAGCTTATTGGTCAGCTCTGGGGCCAACGTCCTGACTTTC
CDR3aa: CASSLLVSSGANVLTF

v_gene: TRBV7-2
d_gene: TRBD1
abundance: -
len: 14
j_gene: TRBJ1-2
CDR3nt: TGTGCCAGCAGCTTAAGCGACAGGGGCTATGGCTACACCTTC
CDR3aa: CASSLSDRGYGYTF

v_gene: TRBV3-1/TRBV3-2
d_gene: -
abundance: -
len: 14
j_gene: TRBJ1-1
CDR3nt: TGTGCCAGCAGCCAAAGAGGCGTGAACACTGAAGCTTTCTTT
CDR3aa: CASSQRGVNTEAFF

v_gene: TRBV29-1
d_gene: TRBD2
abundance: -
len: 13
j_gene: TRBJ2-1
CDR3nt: TGCAGCGAGGCGGGAGTTGGAGACAATGAGCAGTTCTTC
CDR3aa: CSEAGVGDNEQFF

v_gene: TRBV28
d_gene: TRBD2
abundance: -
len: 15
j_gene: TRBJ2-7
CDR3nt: TGTGCCAGCAGTTCCCCTGGACTAGCGGGTGACGAGCAGTACTTC
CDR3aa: CASSSPGLAGDEQYF

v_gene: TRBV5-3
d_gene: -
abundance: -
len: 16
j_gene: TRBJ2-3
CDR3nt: TGTGCCAGAAGCCTGATCGCGGGTAGTTTAACAGATACGCAGTATTTT
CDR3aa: CARSLIAGSLTDTQYF